These 18 T cell receptor beta chains were sequenced from one sample in a study of blood T cells in healthy people across ages. A sample-barcoded 5' primer and a J-beta primer mix were used in a second PCR of roughly 7 to 11 cycles. TCRdb reanalysed the 5' RACE reads using MiXCR and keeps one entry per CDR3 protein. The sample yields more than 650,000 distinct CDR3 sequences, 20% to 25% seen once. The source material was blood. The source of these receptors is a man between 65 and 85 years old in good health.

With regard to this clonotype: The conserved phenylalanine or tryptophan normally closing the CDR3 is absent here, so this likely arose from a read error. This chain uses TRBV12-3 or TRBV12-4 with TRBJ2-3, with 8 bases identical to TRBD2. The trim removed 6 bases at V and 0 bases at J, leaving 5 bases unmatched. The CDR3 covers 15 residues. The CDR3 sequence is CASRFQRGSTDTQYL. The CDR3 nucleotides are TGTGCCAGCAGATTCCAGCGGGGGAGCACAGATACGCAGTATCTT.

This clonotype came up a few times. V is TRBV20-1 and J is TRBJ2-1, with unresolved D. Germline CDR1 is DFQATT and CDR2 is SNEGSKA (reference sequence). There are 11 residues in the CDR3. V was trimmed by 4 bases and J by 7 bases, leaving 8 bases between them. CDR3 DNA: TGCAGTGCTATTAGCCGTAATGAGCAGTTCTTC. This codes for CSAISRNEQFF.

This chain joins TRBV20-1 and TRBJ2-5, with D maybe TRBD2 (7 bases). Deletions cut 5 bases from V and 5 bases from J, with 15 bases between. The CDR3 loop spans 13 amino acids. Germline V gene sequence: CDR1 DFQATT, CDR2 SNEGSKA (reference sequence). CDR3 bases: TGCAGTGCTGGCCGGGGGGCCGATGAGACCCAGTACTTC. Its translation is CSAGRGADETQYF.

V usage is TRBV9 and J usage is TRBJ1-2, with 8 nucleotides matching TRBD1. The germline gives CDR1 SGDLS, CDR2 YYNGEE. This CDR3 has 15 residues. Losses at the gene ends were 1 base for V and 7 bases for J; bases not matched to a gene: 9. The CDR3: CASSVSPDRGVGYTF. CDR3 in DNA: TGTGCCAGCAGCGTATCGCCTGACAGGGGAGTTGGCTACACCTTC.

Only a few counts were recorded for this clonotype. This sequence joins TRBV5-1 and TRBJ2-3; D possibly corresponds to TRBD2 (6 bases). The CDR3 extends over 16 amino acids. CDR1 is SGHRS, CDR2 YFSETQ, per germline. V lost 4 bases and J lost 0, with 15 bases in between. The CDR3 DNA follows: TGCGCCAGCAGCGTTCTAGCGCTGACCAGCACAGATACGCAGTATTTT. Its translation: CASSVLALTSTDTQYF.

This clonotype has only a few counts. The rearrangement uses TRBV5-5 and TRBJ2-1; a weak D match, TRBD2 (5 bases). The J call may be incorrect, as the DNA end agrees better with TRBJ2-7. This CDR3 contains 13 residues. Germline lookup yields CDR1 SGHKS and CDR2 YYEKEE (reference sequence). Written as DNA, the CDR3 is TGTGCCAGCAGCCCCCGGGGAACCAACGAGCAGTACTTC. Encoded protein: CASSPRGTNEQYF.

A few counts support this clonotype. V gene TRBV5-1 combines with J gene TRBJ2-2; 7 nucleotides match TRBD1. Germline trimming cut 4 bases from V and 7 bases from J; bases unmatched to any gene: 7. CDR1 is SGHRS, CDR2 YFSETQ, per germline. The length of the CDR3 is 14 residues. CDR3 sequence (DNA): TGCGCCAGCAGCGCCCGACAGGGTGTCGGGGAGCTGTTTTTT. Translation: CASSARQGVGELFF. Using reference TRBV5-1 and TRBJ2-2 for the parts outside the CDR3, the full variable domain is KAGVTQTPRYLIKTRGQQVTLSCSPISGHRSVSWYQQTPGQGLQFLFEYFSETQRNKGNFPGRFSGRQFSNSRSEMNVSTLELGDSALYLCASSARQGVGELFFGEGSRLTVL.

This chain joins TRBV13 and TRBJ1-1; D is possibly TRBD1 (5 bases). CDR1 is PRHDT and CDR2 is FYEKMQ in the germline V gene (reference sequence). The CDR3 sequence is 16 residues long. Trimming cost V 5 bases and J 6 bases, with 22 bases left between them. The CDR3 spells CASSPSTGLQASEAFF. The CDR3, as DNA: TGTGCCAGCAGCCCCTCGACGGGACTTCAAGCCTCTGAAGCTTTCTTT.

This chain uses TRBV29-1 with TRBJ2-7; TRBD1 is a possible D gene (7 bases). The CDR3 runs 14 residues. V was pared by 6 bases and J by 9 bases, with 24 bases between. Germline V CDR1 and CDR2: SQVTM, ANQGSEA. This CDR3 is CSVQGVRDSPSQYF. The CDR3 DNA follows: TGCAGCGTCCAGGGGGTAAGGGACTCTCCGTCGCAGTACTTC.

There are a few counts of this clonotype. The gene calls are TRBV20-1 and TRBJ1-4, with no clear D. The CDR3 runs to 12 residues. Germline V lookup: CDR1 DFQATT, CDR2 SNEGSKA (reference sequence). Trimming removed 6 bases at V and 8 bases at J, with 13 bases between. DNA of the CDR3: TGCAGTGCGAACCCAGGCCTGGAAAAACTGTTTTTT. Its protein is CSANPGLEKLFF.

This clonotype has a handful of counts. This rearrangement joins TRBV5-1 to TRBJ2-7; 9 bases are a match to TRBD1. With V trimmed by 4 bases and J by 1 base, 9 bases remained unmatched. The CDR3 is made up of 16 amino acids. The germline CDR1 and CDR2 sequences are SGHRS and YFSETQ. In DNA form, the CDR3 reads TGCGCCAGCAGCCTGATACCGGGACAGGGTTCCTACGAGCAGTACGTC. Translating gives CASSLIPGQGSYEQYV.

The rearrangement uses TRBV3-1 and TRBJ2-3, with 7 bases identical to TRBD2. The CDR3 has 14 residues. The ends lost 2 bases at V and 5 bases at J; junction bases unmatched: 4. Germline CDR1 is LGHDT and CDR2 is YNNKEL (reference sequence). The CDR3 DNA sequence: TGTGCCAGCAGCCAAAGGGAGGGTGGAGATACGCAGTATTTT. It is translated as CASSQREGGDTQYF.

V gene TRBV7-9 combines with J gene TRBJ1-5; a possible D gene is TRBD1 (6 bases). The CDR3 runs 15 residues. Looked up from germline, CDR1 is SEHNR and CDR2 is FQNEAQ (reference sequence). V was trimmed by 1 base and J by 3 bases, leaving 10 bases between them. The CDR3 reads CASSLDQGINQPQHF. The DNA for the CDR3 is TGTGCCAGCAGCTTAGACCAGGGGATCAATCAGCCCCAGCATTTT.

This clonotype was observed a handful of times. The rearrangement uses TRBV5-6 and TRBJ1-5; perhaps TRBD1 as D (5 bases). Germline-derived CDR1 and CDR2 are SGHDT and YYEEEE. Between the trimmed V and J ends, which lost 0 bases and 0 bases, there was a span of 13 bases. The CDR3 runs to 17 residues. The CDR3 loop is CASSLGQPLYSNQPQHF. DNA for the CDR3: TGTGCCAGCAGCTTGGGACAGCCTCTATATAGCAATCAGCCCCAGCATTTT.

This clonotype came up a few times. The chain combines TRBV12-3 or TRBV12-4 with TRBJ2-4, with TRBD2 matching over 7 bases. CDR3 size: 14 residues. After removal of 5 bases from V and 6 bases from J, the junction contained 7 bases not matched to a gene. The CDR3 loop is CASSRGLRVNIQYF. CDR3 DNA sequence: TGTGCCAGCAGTCGGGGACTACGGGTAAACATTCAGTACTTC.

The gene calls are TRBV10-2 and TRBJ1-3, with D unclear. This CDR3 spans 15 amino acids. Germline V gene lookup returns CDR1 WSHSY and CDR2 SAAADI. The V and J ends lost 3 bases and 2 bases respectively, with 11 bases between them. CDR3 DNA sequence: TGCGCCAGCAGTGATAGAGGCAAGGCTGGAAACACCATATATTTT. This encodes CASSDRGKAGNTIYF.

V gene TRBV5-1 combines with J gene TRBJ2-1; 8 positions agree with TRBD2. TRBJ2-7 explains the end of the DNA better; the J call may be wrong. The CDR3 is 17 amino acids. Germline V gene sequence: CDR1 SGHRS, CDR2 YFSETQ. The CDR3 DNA reads TGCGCCAGCAGCTTGGAGGGTAGCGGGATTGACTCCTACGAGCAGTACTTC. Residues: CASSLEGSGIDSYEQYF.

The V and J genes are TRBV7-2 and TRBJ1-1; 7 nucleotides align to TRBD1. This CDR3 contains 14 residues. Germline CDR1 SGHTA, CDR2 FQGNSA. V was clipped by 0 bases and J by 10 bases; unmatched bases: 8. Here the CDR3 reads CASSLAGTARLAFF. CDR3 DNA sequence: TGTGCCAGCAGCTTAGCAGGGACAGCTAGGTTAGCTTTCTTT.